The 12 T cell receptor beta chains below all came from one sample that was sequenced in a study of T cell changes during pregnancy in multiple sclerosis (dated by TCRdb to between 2019 and 2020). The method behind the library was the immunoSEQ multiplex PCR assay. The table comes from immuneACCESS by way of TCRdb, which keeps in-frame sequences with V and J called. Part of the clones is missing from these tables; in studies checked, under half for an unresolved V gene and the rest for unknown reasons. The sample data list under 70,000 clones, and around 92% of these were observed just once. The ten biggest clones cover 1% to 1.5% of the sample. Sequencing used peripheral blood, obtained after pregnancy. These receptors all come from a female donor in good health, enrolled as a control in a pregnancy study.

The CDR3: CASSPTGLTNTEAFF. In DNA form, the CDR3 reads TGTGCCAGCAGTCCGACAGGGCTTACGAACACTGAAGCTTTCTTT. The V and J genes are TRBV7-2 and TRBJ1-1; 7 nucleotides match TRBD1. The V gene's germline CDR1 is SGHTA and CDR2 FQGNSA. After removal of 6 bases from V and 1 base from J, the junction contained 8 bases not matched to a gene. This CDR3 contains 15 residues.

The chain uses TRBV6-4 and TRBJ1-3; D is ambiguous. The ends were cut back, 0 bases at V and 0 bases at J, with 12 bases in the middle. CDR1 MRHNA and CDR2 SNTAGT come from the germline V gene. The CDR3 has 17 amino acids. In DNA, the CDR3 is TGTGCCAGCAGTGACTCGACTGATAGGTCCTCTGGAAACACCATATATTTT. Its translation is CASSDSTDRSSGNTIYF.

This chain uses TRBV7-9 with TRBJ1-1; D is unresolved. V dropped 7 bases and J dropped 6 bases, with 12 bases sitting between them. This CDR3 region has 12 residues. The germline CDR1 and CDR2 sequences are SEHNR and FQNEAQ (reference sequence). CDR3 region: CASTLRDSEAFF. In DNA, the CDR3 is TGTGCCAGCACCTTGAGAGACTCTGAAGCTTTCTTT.

V gene TRBV21-1 combines with J gene TRBJ2-7; TRBD2 is the table's D call, not checked against the DNA. TRBV21-1 is annotated as a pseudogene. The CDR3 loop spans 16 amino acids. CDR3 in amino acids: CASSKEGRGNLDEQYF. DNA for the CDR3: TGTGCCAGCAGCAAAGAAGGGCGAGGGAATCTGGACGAGCAGTACTTC.

This clone was observed a single time. The V call is TRBV5-4, the J call TRBJ2-2; 9 bases map to TRBD1. This CDR3 spans 16 amino acids. Germline CDR1 is SGHNT and CDR2 is YYREEE (reference sequence). Losses at the gene ends were 4 bases for V and 7 bases for J; bases not matched to a gene: 11. CDR3: CASSHLLTGGGGELFF. In DNA, the CDR3 is TGTGCCAGCAGCCACCTCCTGACAGGGGGAGGCGGGGAGCTGTTTTTT.

The CDR3 DNA reads TGTGCCAGCAGTTCGACAGGCTACGAGCAGTACTTC. It yields the protein CASSSTGYEQYF. The chain combines TRBV2 with TRBJ2-7, with TRBD1 as a possible D gene (6 bases). Trimming pared 5 bases from V and 3 bases from J, leaving 8 bases between. The germline gives CDR1 SNHLY, CDR2 FYNNEI. The CDR3 runs to 12 residues. Together with reference TRBV2 and TRBJ2-7, the CDR3 gives the full variable domain: EPEVTQTPSHQVTQMGQEVILRCVPISNHLYFYWYRQILGQKVEFLVSFYNNEISEKSEIFDDQFSVERPDGSNFTLKIRSTKLEDSAMYFCASSSTGYEQYFGPGTRLTVT.

The V and J genes are TRBV11-3 and TRBJ1-6, with D possibly being TRBD1 (6 bases). The CDR3 contains 16 residues. Germline V CDR1 and CDR2: SGHNT, YENEEA. V was pared by 2 bases and J by 11 bases, with 19 bases between. The CDR3 DNA sequence: TGTGCCAGCAGCTTATTTTCCTGGCAGGGGCCCGCACCCCTCCACTTT. As protein: CASSLFSWQGPAPLHF.

The genes are TRBV5-6 and TRBJ1-1; D is perhaps TRBD1 (6 bases). In germline, CDR1 is SGHDT, CDR2 YYEEEE. The CDR3 sequence is 15 residues long. Trimming removed 0 bases from V and 1 base from J, with 10 bases in between. The CDR3 bases are TGTGCCAGCAGCTTGGTAAGGACAGAGAACACTGAAGCTTTCTTT. This sequence encodes CASSLVRTENTEAFF.

This chain connects TRBV2 to TRBJ1-4, with TRBD1 matching 8 bases. This CDR3 has 15 residues. The germline V gene has CDR1 SNHLY and CDR2 FYNNEI. After removal of 1 base from V and 8 bases from J, the junction contained 6 bases not matched to a gene. CDR3 sequence reads: CASSEENRGYEKLFF. In DNA form, the CDR3 reads TGTGCCAGCAGTGAAGAAAACAGGGGGTACGAAAAACTGTTTTTT.

This clone was seen once. The V call is TRBV30, the J call TRBJ2-7, with a possible D match to TRBD2 (6 bases). Germline V gene lookup returns CDR1 GTSNPN and CDR2 SVGIG (reference sequence). The CDR3 covers 14 residues. Deletions cut 0 bases from V and 1 base from J, with 10 bases between. The CDR3 loop is CAWSVLGTSYEQYF. CDR3 nucleotide sequence: TGTGCCTGGAGTGTTTTAGGGACTTCCTACGAGCAGTACTTC.

The chain carries TRBV7-2 and TRBJ2-1; TRBD2 agrees at 7 bases. There are 15 residues in the CDR3. Germline V lookup: CDR1 SGHTA, CDR2 FQGNSA. The V segment lost 5 bases and the J segment 2 bases; nucleotides outside the gene matches: 6. CDR3 bases: TGTGCCAGCAGCCCTGGGGGGGGTACCTACAATGAGCAGTTCTTC. Encoded protein: CASSPGGGTYNEQFF.

V usage is TRBV6-6 and J usage is TRBJ1-1; 7 bases agree with TRBD1. This CDR3 has 14 residues. J lost 0 bases, V lost 5 bases, and 3 bases had no gene match. Germline lookup yields CDR1 MNHNY and CDR2 SVGAGI (reference sequence). The CDR3 sequence is CASSQGTVNTEAFF. For the CDR3, the DNA is TGTGCCAGCAGTCAAGGGACAGTGAACACTGAAGCTTTCTTT.